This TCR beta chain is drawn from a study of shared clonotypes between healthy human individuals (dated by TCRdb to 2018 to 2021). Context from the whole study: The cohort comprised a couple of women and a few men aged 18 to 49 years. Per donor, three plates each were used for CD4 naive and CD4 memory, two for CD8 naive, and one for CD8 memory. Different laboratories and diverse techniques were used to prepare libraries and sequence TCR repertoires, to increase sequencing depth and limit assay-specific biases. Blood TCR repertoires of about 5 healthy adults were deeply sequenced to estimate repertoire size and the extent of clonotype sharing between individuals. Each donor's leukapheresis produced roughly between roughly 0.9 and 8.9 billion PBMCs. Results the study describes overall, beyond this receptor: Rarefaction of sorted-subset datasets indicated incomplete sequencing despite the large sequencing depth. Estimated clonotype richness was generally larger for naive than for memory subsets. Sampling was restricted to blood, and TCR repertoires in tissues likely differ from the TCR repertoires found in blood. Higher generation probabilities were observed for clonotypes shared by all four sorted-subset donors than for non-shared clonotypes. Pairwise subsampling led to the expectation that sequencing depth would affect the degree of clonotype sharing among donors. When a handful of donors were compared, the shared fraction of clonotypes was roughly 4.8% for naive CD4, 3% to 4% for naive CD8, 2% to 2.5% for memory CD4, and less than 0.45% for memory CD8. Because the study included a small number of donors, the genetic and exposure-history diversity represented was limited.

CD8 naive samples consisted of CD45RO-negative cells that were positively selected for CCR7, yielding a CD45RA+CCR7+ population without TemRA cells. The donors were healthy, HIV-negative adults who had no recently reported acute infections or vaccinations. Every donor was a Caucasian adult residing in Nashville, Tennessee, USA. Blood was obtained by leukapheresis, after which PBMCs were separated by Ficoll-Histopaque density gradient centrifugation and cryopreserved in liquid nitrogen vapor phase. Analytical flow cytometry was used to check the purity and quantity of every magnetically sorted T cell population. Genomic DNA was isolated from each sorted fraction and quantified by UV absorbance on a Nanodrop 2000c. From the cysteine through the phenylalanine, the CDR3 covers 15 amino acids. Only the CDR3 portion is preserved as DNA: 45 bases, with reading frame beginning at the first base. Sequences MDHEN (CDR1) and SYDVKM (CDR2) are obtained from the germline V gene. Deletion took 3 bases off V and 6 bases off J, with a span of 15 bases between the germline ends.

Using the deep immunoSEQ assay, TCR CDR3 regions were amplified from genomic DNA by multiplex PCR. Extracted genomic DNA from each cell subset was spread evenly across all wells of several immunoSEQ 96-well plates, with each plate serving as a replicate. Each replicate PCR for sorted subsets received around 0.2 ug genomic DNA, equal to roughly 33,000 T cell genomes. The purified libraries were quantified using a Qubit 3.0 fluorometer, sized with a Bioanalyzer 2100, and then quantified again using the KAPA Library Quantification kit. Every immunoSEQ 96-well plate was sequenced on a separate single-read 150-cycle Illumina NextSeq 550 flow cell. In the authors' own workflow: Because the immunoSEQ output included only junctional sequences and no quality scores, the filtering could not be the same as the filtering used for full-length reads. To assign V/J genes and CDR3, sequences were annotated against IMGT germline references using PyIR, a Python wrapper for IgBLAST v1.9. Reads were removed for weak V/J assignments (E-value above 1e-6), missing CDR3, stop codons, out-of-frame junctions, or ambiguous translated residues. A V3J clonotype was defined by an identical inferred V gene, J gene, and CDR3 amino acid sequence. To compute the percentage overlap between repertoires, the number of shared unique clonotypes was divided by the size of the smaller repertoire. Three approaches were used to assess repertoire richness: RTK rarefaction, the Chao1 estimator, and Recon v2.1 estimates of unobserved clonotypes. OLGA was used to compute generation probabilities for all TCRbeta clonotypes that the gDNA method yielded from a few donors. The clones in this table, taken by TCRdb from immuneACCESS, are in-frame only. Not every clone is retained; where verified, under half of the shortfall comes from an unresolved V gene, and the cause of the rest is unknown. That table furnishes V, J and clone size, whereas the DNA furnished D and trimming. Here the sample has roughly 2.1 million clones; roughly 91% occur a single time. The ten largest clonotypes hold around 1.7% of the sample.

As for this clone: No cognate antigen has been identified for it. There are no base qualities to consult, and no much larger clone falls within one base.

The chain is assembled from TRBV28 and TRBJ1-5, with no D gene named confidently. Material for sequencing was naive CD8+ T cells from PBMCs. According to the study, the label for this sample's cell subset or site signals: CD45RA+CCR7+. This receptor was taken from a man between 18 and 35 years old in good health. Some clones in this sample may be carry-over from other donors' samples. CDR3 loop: CASSFGGMGFQPQHF. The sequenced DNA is TGTGCCAGCAGTTTCGGTGGGATGGGATTTCAGCCCCAGCATTTT.